Listed below are T cell receptor beta chains from one sample, sequenced in a study of OX40 agonist ivuxolimab in advanced cancers. The data were produced by immunoSEQ multiplex PCR, yet TCRdb's version contains in-frame clones alone and is incomplete. This table has about 44,000 clones, approximately 86% appearing once. The input for sequencing was CD4+ or CD8+ T cells sorted from blood, taken in a trial of the OX40 agonist ivuxolimab. The receptors shown here come from an adult with an advanced solid tumor such as melanoma, head and neck, liver or kidney cancer. CDR3s include the opening cysteine and the closing phenylalanine or tryptophan. The order of the fields is J gene, clone size, V gene, D gene, CDR3 protein, CDR3 DNA. D genes are given only for firm matches. Where a row states a size, it is once, few, many or the class of an expanded clone; other rows omit it.

J gene: TRBJ1-2
clone size: -
V gene: TRBV4-2
D gene: TRBD1
CDR3 protein: CASSLDRVGTDGYGYTF
CDR3 DNA: TGTGCCAGCAGCCTGGACAGGGTTGGGACAGATGGGTATGGCTACACCTTC

J gene: TRBJ1-2
clone size: -
V gene: TRBV7-9
D gene: -
CDR3 protein: CASSPGKNYGYTF
CDR3 DNA: TGTGCCAGCAGCCCGGGCAAGAACTATGGCTACACCTTC

J gene: TRBJ2-2
clone size: -
V gene: TRBV27
D gene: -
CDR3 protein: CASNVRLANTGELFF
CDR3 DNA: TGTGCCAGCAACGTAAGACTCGCGAACACCGGGGAGCTGTTTTTT

J gene: TRBJ1-1
clone size: -
V gene: TRBV5-1
D gene: TRBD1
CDR3 protein: CASSPTGTGMNTEAFF
CDR3 DNA: TGCGCCAGCAGCCCGACCGGGACAGGGATGAACACTGAAGCTTTCTTT

J gene: TRBJ1-3
clone size: -
V gene: TRBV4-3
D gene: -
CDR3 protein: CASTLFRGSGNTIYF
CDR3 DNA: TGCGCCAGCACCTTATTCCGGGGGTCTGGAAACACCATATATTTT

J gene: TRBJ1-2
clone size: once
V gene: TRBV27
D gene: -
CDR3 protein: CASSLSETGYGYTF
CDR3 DNA: TGTGCCAGCAGTTTATCGGAGACAGGCTATGGCTACACCTTC

J gene: TRBJ2-5
clone size: -
V gene: TRBV28
D gene: -
CDR3 protein: CASSIYNDRETQYF
CDR3 DNA: TGTGCCAGCAGCATTTACAACGATAGGGAGACCCAGTACTTC

J gene: TRBJ1-1
clone size: -
V gene: TRBV28
D gene: -
CDR3 protein: CASSAALGGEAPEAFF
CDR3 DNA: TGTGCCAGCAGTGCAGCCTTAGGTGGTGAGGCACCTGAAGCTTTCTTT

J gene: TRBJ2-2
clone size: -
V gene: TRBV19
D gene: -
CDR3 protein: CASSRQGGTGELFF
CDR3 DNA: TGTGCCAGTAGTCGGCAGGGGGGCACCGGGGAGCTGTTTTTT

J gene: TRBJ2-5
clone size: -
V gene: TRBV11-2
D gene: TRBD1
CDR3 protein: CASSLEDRGRQETQYF
CDR3 DNA: TGTGCCAGCAGCTTAGAAGACAGGGGGAGGCAAGAGACCCAGTACTTC

J gene: TRBJ2-5
clone size: -
V gene: TRBV25-1
D gene: -
CDR3 protein: CASSESWQVLETQYF
CDR3 DNA: TGTGCCAGCAGTGAATCCTGGCAGGTTCTGGAGACCCAGTACTTC

J gene: TRBJ2-7
clone size: -
V gene: TRBV7-6
D gene: TRBD1
CDR3 protein: CASSSPPGQGVGSSYEQYF
CDR3 DNA: TGTGCCAGCAGCTCCCCCCCGGGACAGGGGGTGGGAAGCTCCTACGAGCAGTACTTC

J gene: TRBJ2-5
clone size: -
V gene: TRBV7-6
D gene: TRBD1
CDR3 protein: CASSSQNGQGAPQYF
CDR3 DNA: TGTGCCAGCAGCTCCCAGAACGGACAGGGGGCACCCCAGTACTTC

J gene: TRBJ2-5
clone size: -
V gene: TRBV6-1
D gene: -
CDR3 protein: CASSPGRIGETQYF
CDR3 DNA: TGTGCCAGCAGTCCGGGGAGGATAGGGGAGACCCAGTACTTC

J gene: TRBJ2-6
clone size: -
V gene: TRBV9
D gene: -
CDR3 protein: CASSERAGIGSGANVLTF
CDR3 DNA: TGTGCCAGCAGCGAGAGGGCAGGGATTGGCTCTGGGGCCAACGTCCTGACTTTC

J gene: TRBJ1-3
clone size: -
V gene: TRBV19
D gene: -
CDR3 protein: CASSSRTGNTIYF
CDR3 DNA: TGTGCCAGTAGTTCCCGGACAGGAAACACCATATATTTT

J gene: TRBJ2-3
clone size: once
V gene: TRBV9
D gene: -
CDR3 protein: CASSPGGHRTDTQYF
CDR3 DNA: TGTGCCAGCAGCCCCGGCGGACATCGCACAGATACGCAGTATTTT

J gene: TRBJ2-5
clone size: -
V gene: TRBV19
D gene: TRBD2
CDR3 protein: CASSIRLAGGLEETQYF
CDR3 DNA: TGTGCCAGTAGTATCCGACTAGCGGGGGGGCTCGAGGAGACCCAGTACTTC

J gene: TRBJ2-5
clone size: -
V gene: TRBV6-5
D gene: TRBD1
CDR3 protein: CASSYGTGKETQYF
CDR3 DNA: TGTGCCAGCAGCTATGGGACAGGGAAAGAGACCCAGTACTTC

J gene: TRBJ1-1
clone size: -
V gene: TRBV19
D gene: -
CDR3 protein: CASSIRAANTEAFF
CDR3 DNA: TGTGCCAGTAGTATAAGGGCAGCTAACACTGAAGCTTTCTTT

J gene: TRBJ1-1
clone size: -
V gene: TRBV7-2
D gene: -
CDR3 protein: CASSLYGGLNTEAFF
CDR3 DNA: TGTGCCAGCAGCTTATACGGGGGATTGAACACTGAAGCTTTCTTT

J gene: TRBJ2-3
clone size: -
V gene: TRBV9
D gene: -
CDR3 protein: CASSVGSNTQYF
CDR3 DNA: TGTGCCAGCAGCGTAGGTTCCAATACGCAGTATTTT